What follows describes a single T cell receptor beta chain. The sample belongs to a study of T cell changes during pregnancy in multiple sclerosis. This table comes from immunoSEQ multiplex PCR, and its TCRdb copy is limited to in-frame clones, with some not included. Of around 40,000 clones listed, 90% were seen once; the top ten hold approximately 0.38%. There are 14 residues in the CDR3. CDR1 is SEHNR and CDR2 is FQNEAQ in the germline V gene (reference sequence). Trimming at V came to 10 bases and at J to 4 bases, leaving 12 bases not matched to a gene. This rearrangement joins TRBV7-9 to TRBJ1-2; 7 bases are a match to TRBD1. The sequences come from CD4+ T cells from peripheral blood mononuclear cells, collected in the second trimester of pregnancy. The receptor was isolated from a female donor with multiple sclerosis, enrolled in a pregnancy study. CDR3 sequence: CATLEWDSSYGYTF. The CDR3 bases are TGTGCCACCCTCGAGTGGGACAGCTCCTATGGCTACACCTTC.